What follows describes a single T cell receptor beta chain. No antigen is known for it. One base away there is no much larger clone; base qualities are not given. These data belong to a study of blood T cell repertoires in COVID-19 (dated by TCRdb to 2018 to 2021). For context, the study as a whole: Samples from collaborators originated in the United States, Italy and Spain and spanned both the acute and convalescent phases of COVID-19. Subjects who had been exposed to COVID-19, were actively infected with it, or had recovered from it provided the deeply sampled blood TCRbeta repertoires that made up the dataset. Samples came from the ongoing ImmuneRACE study (first 160 participants) plus 1,254 subjects from 6 global collaborators. The repertoires were made available in a free public database intended to serve as a resource for research on the immune response to SARS-CoV-2. HLA class I and class II types, where available, came from metadata supplied by the sample provider rather than from assay-based typing. Sample metadata almost always included a de-identified subject ID, COVID-19 status, age in years and sex. The prospective study material was composed of cDNA or gDNA derived from T cells, B-cell-depleted T cells, or PBMCs.

Whole blood was collected in K2EDTA tubes by collaborating institutions according to the institutions' own protocols. For TCRbeta analysis, collaborators shipped samples in one of three forms: frozen whole blood, isolated PBMCs, or DNA extracted from either of those sample types. The immunoSEQ Assay, a bias-controlled multiplex PCR, was used to amplify TCRbeta CDR3 regions from genomic DNA. Processing in the source paper ran as follows. Nucleated cell counts per sample were estimated from amplification of reference gene primers within the assay. To quantify the absolute abundance of each unique TCRbeta CDR3 rearrangement, sequence reads were collapsed and filtered. For each sample, productive Simpson clonality was calculated as the square root of Simpson's diversity index across productive rearrangements. The table comes from immuneACCESS by way of TCRdb, which keeps in-frame sequences with V and J called. Part of the clones is missing from these tables; in studies checked, under half for an unresolved V gene and the rest for unknown reasons. V and J calls plus clone size are reproduced from that table; the DNA served to infer D and trimming. This sample is represented by under 75,000 clones; approximately 75% of them were singletons. Roughly 6.5% of the sample belongs to the ten largest clones.

General study outcomes and caveats: Clinical and demographic metadata were provided uncurated, with the amount varying by source and participant.

V gives up 2 bases and J gives up 7 bases, and the segment between their germline ends measures 8 bases. CDR1 GTSNPN and CDR2 SVGIG are derived from the germline V gene (reference sequence). The CDR3 covers 12 residues, taking in both the cysteine and the phenylalanine. This entry keeps only the CDR3 DNA: 36 bases, framed from base 1. The sequenced material came from peripheral blood. The TCR comes from a woman aged 55-69 years with acute or convalescent COVID-19. This receptor chain uses TRBV30 and TRBJ1-4, with the D gene uncertain. This receptor has the CDR3 CAWSPGGEKLFF. The DNA reads TGTGCCTGGAGTCCGGGAGGTGAAAAACTGTTTTTT.